Below, 26 T cell receptor beta chains from the same sample are listed, as sequenced in a study of beta chain features in type 1 diabetes. Findings of the study overall: Shorter TCRB CDR3s, moderately but significantly so, were found in Type 1 diabetes patients in all four CD4+ subsets.

No antigen is known for these receptors. Expressed TCRB transcripts were sequenced, since all the RNA that had been isolated was reverse transcribed. Clones were sequenced by immunoSEQ multiplex PCR, and TCRdb holds only the in-frame ones, with some missing. The table lists 40,000 or so clones, approximately 72% of them singletons. The sample comprised Tregs from blood. The receptors stem from a woman in her late teens or twenties with type 1 diabetes.

This chain joins TRBV2 and TRBJ2-1; 7 bases align to TRBD1. Germline V CDR1 and CDR2: SNHLY, FYNNEI. The CDR3 runs 13 residues. The V and J ends lost 8 bases and 7 bases, in that order; junction bases with no gene match: 8. The CDR3 nucleotides read TGTGCCAGCTTAGGACAGGAACGAAATGAGCAGTTCTTC. Its translation is CASLGQERNEQFF.

The genes are TRBV2 and TRBJ2-7, with a tentative D call TRBD2 (6 bases). The CDR3 covers 12 residues. Trimming took off 8 bases at V and 3 bases at J, with 11 bases between the two ends. The V gene's germline CDR1 is SNHLY and CDR2 FYNNEI. DNA for the CDR3: TGTGCCAGCCGGGACTCGGGCTACGAGCAGTACTTC. It is translated as CASRDSGYEQYF.

J is TRBJ2-7 and V is TRBV19; 11 positions match TRBD1. V was clipped by 10 bases and J by 0 bases; unmatched bases: 5. CDR1 is LNHDA, CDR2 SQIVND, per germline (reference sequence). The length of the CDR3 is 14 residues. In DNA, the CDR3 is TGTGCCACGTCCGGGACAGGGGGCTCCTACGAGCAGTACTTC. Protein sequence: CATSGTGGSYEQYF. Variable domain in full (rest from reference TRBV19 and TRBJ2-7): DGGITQSPKYLFRKEGQNVTLSCEQNLNHDAMYWYRQDPGQGLRLIYYSQIVNDFQKGDIAEGYSVSREKKESFPLTVTSAQKNPTAFYLCATSGTGGSYEQYFGPGTRLTVT.

In DNA, the CDR3 is TGTGCCAGTATGGGCGCAACCTACGAGCAGTACTTC. Amino acid sequence: CASMGATYEQYF. V gene TRBV19 combines with J gene TRBJ2-5; no firm D call. The end of the DNA is better explained by TRBJ2-7, so the J call may be wrong. Per the germline V gene, CDR1 is LNHDA and CDR2 is SQIVND (reference sequence). The CDR3 sequence is 12 residues long.

This chain uses TRBV4-1 with TRBJ2-1; weak D call: TRBD1 (5 bases). The length of the CDR3 is 16 residues. V lost 0 bases to trimming and J lost 2 bases, with 11 bases between them. Germline lookup yields CDR1 MGHRA and CDR2 YSYEKL. Here the CDR3 DNA reads TGCGCCAGCAGCCAAGAAGGAACAGGCCCCTACAATGAGCAGTTCTTC. Residues: CASSQEGTGPYNEQFF.

This clone showed up just a few times. V and J are TRBV7-8 and TRBJ2-7; maybe TRBD2 (6 bases). CDR3 length: 14 amino acids. CDR1 and CDR2 from the germline V gene are SGHVS and FQNEAQ. Trimming shortened V by 3 bases and J by 0 bases, and 9 bases separated the two germline ends. CDR3 sequence: CASSFQRASYEQYF. CDR3 coding DNA: TGTGCCAGCAGCTTTCAGCGGGCCTCCTACGAGCAGTACTTC.

This clone was seen a single time. Here the CDR3 reads CSARQHYEQYF. Written as DNA, the CDR3 is TGCAGTGCTCGCCAACACTACGAGCAGTACTTC. The chain carries TRBV20-1 and TRBJ2-7; D is undetermined. Trimming stripped 5 bases from V and 3 bases from J, with 8 bases between. The CDR3 runs to 11 residues. The germline V gene encodes CDR1 DFQATT and CDR2 SNEGSKA (reference sequence).

Only a few counts were recorded for this clone. The chain carries TRBV27 and TRBJ2-7; no definite D call. This CDR3 comprises 16 residues. The germline gives CDR1 MNHEY, CDR2 SMNVEV (reference sequence). The V end lost 2 bases, the J end lost 2 bases, and 16 bases lay between the germline ends. The CDR3: CASSLKVPSAPYEQYF. CDR3 bases: TGTGCCAGCAGTTTAAAGGTCCCTAGTGCCCCCTACGAGCAGTACTTC.

This sequence joins TRBV28 and TRBJ2-2, with TRBD2 matching 8 bases. CDR1 is MDHEN, CDR2 SYDVKM, per germline. This CDR3 has 15 amino acids. V lost 5 bases to trimming and J lost 7 bases; unmatched junction nucleotides: 9. The CDR3 region is CASSPRAGVVGELFF. CDR3 nucleotides: TGTGCCAGCAGTCCCCGAGCGGGAGTTGTCGGGGAGCTGTTTTTT.

The chain uses TRBV18 and TRBJ2-7; 9 nucleotides agree with TRBD2. Per germline, CDR1 KGHSH and CDR2 LQKENI. The ends lost 6 bases at V and 1 base at J; junction bases unmatched: 7. CDR3 length: 15 residues. Written as DNA, the CDR3 is TGTGCCAGCTCTAAACCGGGACTAGCATCCTACGAGCAGTACTTC. Translating gives CASSKPGLASYEQYF. Filled out from reference TRBV18 and TRBJ2-7, the complete variable domain reads NAGVMQNPRHLVRRRGQEARLRCSPMKGHSHVYWYRQLPEEGLKFMVYLQKENIIDESGMPKERFSAEFPKEGPSILRIQQVVRGDSAAYFCASSKPGLASYEQYFGPGTRLTVT.

This clone turned up a few times. This sequence joins TRBV29-1 and TRBJ1-1; 8 nucleotides agree with TRBD1. Germline V gene lookup returns CDR1 SQVTM and CDR2 ANQGSEA. With 6 bases clipped from V and 0 bases from J, the junction kept 3 bases outside the gene matches. The CDR3 extends over 13 amino acids. CDR3 nucleotide sequence: TGCAGCGTGGGGGGACAGGTGAACACTGAAGCTTTCTTT. Translating gives CSVGGQVNTEAFF.

The chain carries TRBV30 and TRBJ2-1; a weak D match, TRBD2 (6 bases). CDR1 and CDR2 (germline): GTSNPN, SVGIG (reference sequence). This CDR3 comprises 14 residues. V lost 4 bases and J lost 2, with 12 bases in between. The CDR3 nucleotides read TGTGCCTGGACCAGGACTATTACCTACAATGAGCAGTTCTTC. It is translated as CAWTRTITYNEQFF.

For the CDR3, the DNA is TGTGCCAGTAGTATCGACAGGCCTTGGACCCAGTACTTC. It is translated as CASSIDRPWTQYF. V and J are TRBV19 and TRBJ2-5; possible D gene TRBD1, 6 bases. Germline CDR1 reads LNHDA; CDR2 reads SQIVND (reference sequence). The CDR3 is 13 amino acids. Trimming left V 3 bases short and J 7 bases short, with 12 bases between.

The V call is TRBV7-2, the J call TRBJ1-5; D is undetermined. CDR1 is SGHTA and CDR2 is FQGNSA in the germline V gene. V was cut by 1 base and J by 3 bases, with 10 bases left in between. The CDR3 covers 15 residues. The CDR3 here is CASSLGPAVNQPQHF. In DNA form, the CDR3 reads TGTGCCAGCAGCTTAGGGCCAGCGGTCAATCAGCCCCAGCATTTT.

The genes are TRBV2 and TRBJ2-5; weak D call: TRBD1 (6 bases). V was shortened by 6 bases and J by 7 bases, with 24 bases between the two germline ends. This CDR3 is built from 16 residues. CDR1 and CDR2 from the germline V gene are SNHLY and FYNNEI. The CDR3 here is CASSDGTPVPKRTQYF. Written as DNA, the CDR3 is TGTGCCAGCAGCGACGGGACACCCGTCCCCAAGAGGACCCAGTACTTC.

This clone turned up a few times. The rearrangement joins TRBV7-8 to TRBJ1-2, with 7 bases that match TRBD1. The CDR3 spans 12 residues. Germline CDR1 SGHVS, CDR2 FQNEAQ. Germline trimming cut 4 bases from V and 8 bases from J; bases unmatched to any gene: 4. The CDR3: CASSYRGGGYTF. The CDR3 DNA reads TGTGCCAGCAGCTACAGGGGTGGCGGCTACACCTTC.

As concerns this clone: The sample carries other DNA sequences with the same CDR3. The chain recombines TRBV2 with TRBJ2-7; 9 bases fit TRBD1. The CDR3 runs to 12 residues. Losses at the gene ends were 6 bases for V and 4 bases for J; bases not matched to a gene: 1. In germline, CDR1 is SNHLY, CDR2 FYNNEI. Written as DNA, the CDR3 is TGTGCCAGCAGCGGACAGGGGTACGAGCAGTACTTC. Its protein product is CASSGQGYEQYF.

The chain combines TRBV12-5 with TRBJ2-3; 9 bases align to TRBD1. This CDR3 is built from 14 residues. Germline-derived CDR1 and CDR2 are LGHNT and FRNRAP. With V trimmed by 5 bases and J by 1 base, 1 base remained unmatched. In nucleotides, the CDR3 is TGTGCTAGTGGTCGGACAGGGGGCACAGATACGCAGTATTTT. It codes for CASGRTGGTDTQYF.

The V and J genes are TRBV27 and TRBJ2-1; possibly TRBD2 for D (5 bases). The CDR3 sequence is 15 residues long. CDR1 is MNHEY, CDR2 SMNVEV, per germline (reference sequence). V lost 1 base and J lost 5, with 12 bases in between. The CDR3 region has the DNA TGTGCCAGCAGTTTATATGGGAGCTTGAACAATGAGCAGTTCTTC. This codes for CASSLYGSLNNEQFF.

J is TRBJ1-5 and V is TRBV19; 7 bases match TRBD1. The V segment lost 8 bases and the J segment 4 bases; nucleotides outside the gene matches: 5. Germline V gene lookup returns CDR1 LNHDA and CDR2 SQIVND (reference sequence). The CDR3 has 13 residues. The CDR3 nucleotides are TGTGCCAGTTCGACCAGGGGGAATCAGCCCCAGCATTTT. Protein sequence: CASSTRGNQPQHF.

This clone was detected once. The chain employs TRBV28 and TRBJ2-2; D might be TRBD1 (6 bases). Trimming stripped 7 bases from V and 3 bases from J, with 9 bases between. The CDR3 contains 13 residues. CDR1 and CDR2 from the germline V gene are MDHEN and SYDVKM. The CDR3, as DNA: TGTGCCAGCAATGACAGGCACACCGGGGAGCTGTTTTTT. Encoded protein: CASNDRHTGELFF.

This chain uses TRBV29-1 with TRBJ2-7, with D possibly being TRBD2 (6 bases). The germline V and J ends were trimmed by 8 bases and 1 base, with 9 bases remaining between them. Germline V lookup: CDR1 SQVTM, CDR2 ANQGSEA. The CDR3 has 11 residues. The CDR3 sequence is CSIGTSYEQYF. Written as DNA, the CDR3 is TGCAGCATCGGGACTTCCTACGAGCAGTACTTC.

The chain combines TRBV14 with TRBJ2-6; no firm D call. Germline CDR1 is SGHDN and CDR2 is FVKESK. With 4 bases removed from V and 1 base from J, the gap between germline ends came to 5 bases. This CDR3 has 14 residues. CDR3 nucleotide sequence: TGTGCCAGCAGCCTAATGTCTGGGGCCAACGTCCTGACTTTC. This gives the protein CASSLMSGANVLTF.

The rearrangement uses TRBV19 and TRBJ2-5; 7 bases line up with TRBD1. The CDR3 runs to 13 residues. Per the germline V gene, CDR1 is LNHDA and CDR2 is SQIVND (reference sequence). V lost 7 bases, J lost 4 bases, and 6 bases stayed unmatched. CDR3 region: CASTGTAPETQYF. The CDR3 bases are TGTGCCAGTACAGGGACAGCCCCAGAGACCCAGTACTTC. The complete variable domain, with remaining parts taken from reference TRBV19 and TRBJ2-5, reads DGGITQSPKYLFRKEGQNVTLSCEQNLNHDAMYWYRQDPGQGLRLIYYSQIVNDFQKGDIAEGYSVSREKKESFPLTVTSAQKNPTAFYLCASTGTAPETQYFGPGTRLLVL.

CDR3 bases: TGTGCCAGCAGTTTCTACCGCGCCCTCGTCGGGGAGCAGTACTTC. It yields the protein CASSFYRALVGEQYF. The chain joins TRBV27 to TRBJ2-7, with D uncertain. CDR3 length: 15 residues. Germline lookup yields CDR1 MNHEY and CDR2 SMNVEV (reference sequence). V lost 3 bases to trimming and J lost 7 bases, with 19 bases between them.

This clone was seen more than once but under ten times. The CDR3 DNA is TGTGCCAGCAGTTACTCCGGACAGCTCGGGGGCTACACCTTC. This gives the protein CASSYSGQLGGYTF. V and J are TRBV6-5 and TRBJ1-2, with D perhaps TRBD1 (6 bases). Per the germline V gene, CDR1 is MNHEY and CDR2 is SVGAGI. CDR3 length: 14 residues. V lost 0 bases, J lost 8 bases, and 13 bases lay in between.